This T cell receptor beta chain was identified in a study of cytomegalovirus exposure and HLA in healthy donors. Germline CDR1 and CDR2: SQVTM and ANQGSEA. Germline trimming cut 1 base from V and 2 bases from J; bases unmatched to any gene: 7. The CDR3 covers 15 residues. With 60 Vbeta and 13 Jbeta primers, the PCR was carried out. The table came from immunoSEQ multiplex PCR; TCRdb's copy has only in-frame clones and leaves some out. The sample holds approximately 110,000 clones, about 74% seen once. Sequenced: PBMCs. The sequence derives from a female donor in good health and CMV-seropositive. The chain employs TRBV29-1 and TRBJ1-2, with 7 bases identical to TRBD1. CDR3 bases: TGCAGCGTTGAAGTCTGGGACAGCGAGAACTATGGCTACACCTTC. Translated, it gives CSVEVWDSENYGYTF.